This T cell receptor (beta chain) was captured in a study of post-analysis software for immune sequencing data. Study-level findings and limits: There were a few TRBV segments more frequent in patients than controls, and TRBV5-6, TRBV5-1 and TRBV20-1 were among them.

Germline-derived CDR1 and CDR2 are DFQATT and SNEGSKA (reference sequence). This CDR3 contains 13 residues. The J segment lost 4 bases and the V segment lost 6 bases, leaving 6 bases of the junction unmatched. Sequencing libraries made from TCR beta cDNA carried unique molecular identifiers. TCRdb analysed the PCR reads with MiXCR anew, one entry per CDR3 protein. The sample comprises fewer than 850,000 distinct CDR3 sequences, about half of which are singletons, and roughly 4.4% rests with the top ten. Details on this clonotype: The antigen is not known.

The specimen was blood. This receptor was identified in a girl aged 5-17 years with multiple sclerosis. The chain combines TRBV20-1 with TRBJ2-3, with 8 bases fitting TRBD1. CDR3 coding DNA: TGCAGTGCAAAGGACAGGGTCGCAGATACGCAGTATTTT. Translation gives CSAKDRVADTQYF.